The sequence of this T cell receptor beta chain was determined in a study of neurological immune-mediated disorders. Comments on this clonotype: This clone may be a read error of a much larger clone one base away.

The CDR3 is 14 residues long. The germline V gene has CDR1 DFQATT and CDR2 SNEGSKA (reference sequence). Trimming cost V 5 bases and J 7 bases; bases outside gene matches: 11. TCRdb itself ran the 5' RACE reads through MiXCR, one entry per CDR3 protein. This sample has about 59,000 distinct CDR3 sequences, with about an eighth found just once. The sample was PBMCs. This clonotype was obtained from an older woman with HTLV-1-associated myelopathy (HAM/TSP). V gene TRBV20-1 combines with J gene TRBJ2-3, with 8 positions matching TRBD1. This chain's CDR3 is CSAPSRGRSYTQYF. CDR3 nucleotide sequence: TGCAGTGCTCCCTCCAGGGGGCGGTCATATACGCAGTATTTT.